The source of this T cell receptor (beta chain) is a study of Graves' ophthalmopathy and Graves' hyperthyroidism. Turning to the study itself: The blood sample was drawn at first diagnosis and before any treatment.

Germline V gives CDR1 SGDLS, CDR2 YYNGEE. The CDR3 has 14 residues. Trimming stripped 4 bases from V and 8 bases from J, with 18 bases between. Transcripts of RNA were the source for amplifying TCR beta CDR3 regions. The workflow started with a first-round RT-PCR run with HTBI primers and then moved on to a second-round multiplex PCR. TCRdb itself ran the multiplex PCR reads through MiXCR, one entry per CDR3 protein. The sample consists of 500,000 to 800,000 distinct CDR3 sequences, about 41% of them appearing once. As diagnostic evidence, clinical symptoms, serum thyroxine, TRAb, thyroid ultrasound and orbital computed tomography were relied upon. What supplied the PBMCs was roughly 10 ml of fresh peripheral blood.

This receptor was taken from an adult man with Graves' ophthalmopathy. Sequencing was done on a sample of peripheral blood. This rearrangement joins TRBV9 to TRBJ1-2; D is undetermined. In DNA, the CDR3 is TGTGCCAGCAGCTTCGGCGGGAGGAATTTCGGCTACACCTTC. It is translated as CASSFGGRNFGYTF.